Only a few counts were recorded for the clone carrying this T cell receptor beta chain. Its antigen is undetermined. The source of the sample is a study of post-analysis software for immune sequencing data. Across the whole study: Courses of disease covered relapsing-remitting, secondary progressive and progressive-relapsing multiple sclerosis.

Unique-molecular-identifier-tagged TCR beta cDNA libraries were used. MiXCR, run by TCRdb on the PCR reads, gives a single entry per CDR3 protein. The sample comprises roughly 800,000 distinct CDR3 sequences, around 50% of which are singletons, and under 6% rests with the top ten. Study-wide points: TRBV segments more frequent in patients than in controls numbered roughly 5 and included TRBV5-6, TRBV5-1 and TRBV20-1. F measure grouped same-batch samples tightly together.

With V trimmed by 3 bases and J by 1 base, 5 bases remained unmatched. CDR1 is DFQATT and CDR2 is SNEGSKA in the germline V gene (reference sequence). This CDR3 comprises 16 residues. Input material: blood. The chain recombines TRBV20-1 with TRBJ2-7; TRBD2 aligns across 14 bases. This receptor was taken from a girl between 10 and 17 years old with multiple sclerosis. CDR3 bases: TGCAGTGCTAGCGGGACTAGCGGGAGTAGGTCCTACGAGCAGTACTTC. Translating gives CSASGTSGSRSYEQYF.